These T cell receptor beta chains were read from a single sample in a study of T cell repertoires in cytomegalovirus infection. TCRdb recomputed calls from the reads with MiXCR, one row per CDR3 protein. The sample yields fewer than 30,000 distinct CDR3 sequences, under 20% seen once. These receptors lack a known antigen. This sample comprised CD8+ T cells from cultured PBMCs, obtained from culture after CMV antigen stimulation. The source is a human donor in good health (CMV status not recorded). Some clones in this sample may be carry-over from other donors' samples. Each CDR3 is given with its conserved first and last residue. The D gene is left open where the match is weak. Expanded clones get a size class; other rows say once, few or many, or leave the size out.

cdr3_nt,cdr3_aa,v_call,j_call,clone_size,d_call
TGTGCCAGCAGCTTCCCCCTGGGGGAGGGCACCTACGAGCAGTACTTC,CASSFPLGEGTYEQYF,TRBV7-2,TRBJ2-7,many,TRBD2
TGTGCCAGCACCGAGAATCCCCCCGGGGAGCTGTTTTTT,CASTENPPGELFF,TRBV6-6,TRBJ2-2,few,.
TGTGCCAGCAGCTTAGATGCAGGGGGCGTGGGACAGCCCCAGCATTTT,CASSLDAGGVGQPQHF,TRBV7-8,TRBJ1-5,few,TRBD1
TGTGCCAGCAGCTCAGGCGGGGGGCGGCAGGAGACCCAGTACTTC,CASSSGGGRQETQYF,TRBV7-3,TRBJ2-5,many,TRBD2
TGTGCCAGTACCATAGGGCCTAGCTCCTACAATGAGCAGTTCTTC,CASTIGPSSYNEQFF,TRBV19,TRBJ2-1,few,.
TGTGCCAGCACCAATAGCGGGGGGGCTCGTGGCAATGAGCAGTTCTTC,CASTNSGGARGNEQFF,TRBV6-2/TRBV6-3,TRBJ2-1,many,TRBD2
TGTGCCAGCAGTTCCACCGGCGAGAATCAGCCCCAGCATTTT,CASSSTGENQPQHF,TRBV6-1,TRBJ1-5,.,.
TGTGCCAGCAGTTTATCTAGCGGCTACGAGCAGTACTTC,CASSLSSGYEQYF,TRBV27,TRBJ2-7,few,.
TGTGCCAGCAGTTTATCCGGGACAGCGAACTATGGCTACACCTTC,CASSLSGTANYGYTF,TRBV27,TRBJ1-2,.,TRBD1
TGCGCCAGCAGCCCTCCAGCCAGGGACGCTGAGCAGTTCTTC,CASSPPARDAEQFF,TRBV4-1,TRBJ2-1,.,.
TGTGCCAGCATCTTCGGGCCCACCGGGCGGAACACCATATATTTT,CASIFGPTGRNTIYF,TRBV7-9,TRBJ1-3,.,.
TGCAGTGCTGGGGATACAGGGAGCTACGAGCAGTACTTC,CSAGDTGSYEQYF,TRBV20-1,TRBJ2-7,few,.
TGTGCCAGTAGTATTCGGGAGCCAAACACTGAAGCTTTCTTT,CASSIREPNTEAFF,TRBV19,TRBJ1-1,many,.
TGTGCCAGCAGTAACAATGAGCAGTTCTTC,CASSNNEQFF,TRBV12-3/TRBV12-4,TRBJ2-1,.,.
TGCGCCAGTACCGAAGGGGGGGCCCGCACAGATACGCAGTATTTT,CASTEGGARTDTQYF,TRBV10-2,TRBJ2-3,few,.
TGTGCCAGCAGCACGAGGGATGAGCAGTTCTTC,CASSTRDEQFF,TRBV7-9,TRBJ2-1,.,.
TGCGCCAGCAGCCAAGGAGGGAGAAGGGTCCTCGACAATGAGCAGTTCTTC,CASSQGGRRVLDNEQFF,TRBV4-3,TRBJ2-1,few,.
TGTGCCAGCAGTGAAAGTGGAGGGTTGAACACTGAAGCTTTCTTT,CASSESGGLNTEAFF,TRBV25-1,TRBJ1-1,few,.
TGTGCCAGCAGTTCCCCGGGGCCGGTTAACGAGCAGTACTTC,CASSSPGPVNEQYF,TRBV27,TRBJ2-7,many,.
TGCGCCAGCAGCCAAGACTGGAATCAGCCCCAGCATTTT,CASSQDWNQPQHF,TRBV4-3,TRBJ1-5,few,.
TGTGCCAGCAGTTTACAGATCATGAACACTGAAGCTTTCTTT,CASSLQIMNTEAFF,TRBV7-2,TRBJ1-1,few,.
TGTGCCAGCAGTTACGTAGGGACTAGCGGGGGATATAATGAGCAGTTCTTC,CASSYVGTSGGYNEQFF,TRBV6-2/TRBV6-3,TRBJ2-1,.,TRBD2
TGCGCCAGCAGCCAAGTGGGCCTCGTCGCGGAAAAACTGTTTTTT,CASSQVGLVAEKLFF,TRBV4-1,TRBJ1-4,.,.
TGCGCCAGCAGGGGTACAGATATGAACACTGAAGCTTTCTTT,CASRGTDMNTEAFF,TRBV10-2,TRBJ1-1,.,.
TGTGCCACACAATCTTACGGACAGACTCGAAATCAGCCCCAGCATTTT,CATQSYGQTRNQPQHF,TRBV10-3,TRBJ1-5,.,.